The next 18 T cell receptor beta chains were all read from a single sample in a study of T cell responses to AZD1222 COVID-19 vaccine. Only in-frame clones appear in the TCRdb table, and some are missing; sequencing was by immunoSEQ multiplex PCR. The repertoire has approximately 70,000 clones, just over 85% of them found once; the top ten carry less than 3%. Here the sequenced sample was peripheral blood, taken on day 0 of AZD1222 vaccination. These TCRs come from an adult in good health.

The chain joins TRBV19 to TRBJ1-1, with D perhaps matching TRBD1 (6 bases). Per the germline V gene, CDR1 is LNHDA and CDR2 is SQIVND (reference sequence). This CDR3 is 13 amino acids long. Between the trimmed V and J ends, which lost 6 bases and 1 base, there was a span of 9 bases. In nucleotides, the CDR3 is TGTGCCAGTAGGGACAGACAGAACACTGAAGCTTTCTTT. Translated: CASRDRQNTEAFF.

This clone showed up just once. The CDR3 reads CASSFRSSYNEQFF. CDR3 DNA: TGTGCCAGCAGTTTTCGGAGCTCCTACAATGAGCAGTTCTTC. The chain has TRBV27 and TRBJ2-1; the D is unclear. Between the trimmed V and J ends, which lost 3 bases and 0 bases, there was a span of 6 bases. This CDR3 is built from 14 residues. The germline CDR1 and CDR2 sequences are MNHEY and SMNVEV (reference sequence).

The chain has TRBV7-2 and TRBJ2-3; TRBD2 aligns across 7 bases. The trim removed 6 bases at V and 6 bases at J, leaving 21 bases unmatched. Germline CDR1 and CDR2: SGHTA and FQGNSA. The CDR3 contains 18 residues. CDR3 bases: TGTGCCAGCAGGCACCCCGCCGGGGACTACAAATCAGCCGATACGCAGTATTTT. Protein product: CASRHPAGDYKSADTQYF.

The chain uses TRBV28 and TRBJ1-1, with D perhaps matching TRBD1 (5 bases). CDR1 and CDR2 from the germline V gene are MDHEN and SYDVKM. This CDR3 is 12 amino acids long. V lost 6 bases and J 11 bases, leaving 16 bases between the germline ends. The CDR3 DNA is TGTGCCAGCAGATCGATTGACAGCGGGGCTTTCTTT. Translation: CASRSIDSGAFF.

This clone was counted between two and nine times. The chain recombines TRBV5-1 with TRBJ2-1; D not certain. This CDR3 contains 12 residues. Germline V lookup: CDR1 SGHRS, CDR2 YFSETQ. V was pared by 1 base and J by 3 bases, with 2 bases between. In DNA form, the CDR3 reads TGCGCCAGCAGCTTGAGCTACAATGAGCAGTTCTTC. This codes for CASSLSYNEQFF.

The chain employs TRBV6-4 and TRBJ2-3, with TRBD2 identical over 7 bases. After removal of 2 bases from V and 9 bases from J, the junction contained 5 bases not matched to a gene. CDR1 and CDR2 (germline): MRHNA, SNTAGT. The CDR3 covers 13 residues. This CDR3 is CASSDRGVDTQYF. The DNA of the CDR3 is TGTGCCAGCAGTGACCGGGGGGTTGACACGCAGTATTTT.

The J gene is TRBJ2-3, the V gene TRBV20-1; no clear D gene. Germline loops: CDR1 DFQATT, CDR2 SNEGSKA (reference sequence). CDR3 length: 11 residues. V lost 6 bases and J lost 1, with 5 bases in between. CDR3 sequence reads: CSAPRTDTQYF. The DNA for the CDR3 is TGCAGTGCCCCACGCACAGATACGCAGTATTTT.

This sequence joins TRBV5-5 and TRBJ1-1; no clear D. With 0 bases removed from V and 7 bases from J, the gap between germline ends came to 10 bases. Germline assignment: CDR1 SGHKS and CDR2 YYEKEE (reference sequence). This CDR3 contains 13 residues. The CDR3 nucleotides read TGTGCCAGCAGCTTGGAGGAGTCACGTGAAGCTTTCTTT. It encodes CASSLEESREAFF.

The CDR3 reads CASSLNRGTNEKLFF. Written as DNA, the CDR3 is TGTGCCAGCAGCTTGAACAGGGGAACTAATGAAAAACTGTTTTTT. The V gene is TRBV11-2, the J gene TRBJ1-4; 7 positions agree with TRBD1. The ends lost 3 bases at V and 1 base at J; junction bases unmatched: 2. Per the germline V gene, CDR1 is SGHAT and CDR2 is FQNNGV. The CDR3 runs to 15 residues.

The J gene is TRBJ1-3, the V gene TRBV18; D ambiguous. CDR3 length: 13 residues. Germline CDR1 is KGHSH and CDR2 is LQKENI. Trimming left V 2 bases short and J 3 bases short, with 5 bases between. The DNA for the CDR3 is TGTGCCAGCTCACCAGGGAGTGGAAACACCATATATTTT. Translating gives CASSPGSGNTIYF.

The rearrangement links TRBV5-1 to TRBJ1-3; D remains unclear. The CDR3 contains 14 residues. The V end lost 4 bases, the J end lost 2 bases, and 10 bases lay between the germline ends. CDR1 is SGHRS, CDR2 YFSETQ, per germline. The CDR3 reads CASSQAGAGNTIYF. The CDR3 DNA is TGCGCCAGCAGCCAAGCCGGGGCTGGAAACACCATATATTTT.

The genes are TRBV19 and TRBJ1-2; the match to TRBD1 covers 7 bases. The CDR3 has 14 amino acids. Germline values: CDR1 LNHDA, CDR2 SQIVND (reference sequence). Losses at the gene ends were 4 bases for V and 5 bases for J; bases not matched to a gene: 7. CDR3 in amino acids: CASSTDRDRYGYTF. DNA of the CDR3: TGTGCCAGTAGTACCGACAGGGATCGGTATGGCTACACCTTC.

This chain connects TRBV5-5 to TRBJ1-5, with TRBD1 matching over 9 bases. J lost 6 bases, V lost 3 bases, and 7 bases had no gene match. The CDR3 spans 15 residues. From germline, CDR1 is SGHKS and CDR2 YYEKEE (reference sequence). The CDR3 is CASSSSGTGLQPQHF. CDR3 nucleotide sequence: TGTGCCAGCAGCTCCTCCGGGACAGGGCTTCAGCCCCAGCATTTT.

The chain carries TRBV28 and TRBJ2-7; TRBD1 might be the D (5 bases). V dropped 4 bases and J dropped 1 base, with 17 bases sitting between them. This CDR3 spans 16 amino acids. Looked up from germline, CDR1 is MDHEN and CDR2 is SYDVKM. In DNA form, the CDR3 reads TGTGCCAGCAGTTCTTTGGGTAGGGGTAATTCCTACGAGCAGTACTTC. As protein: CASSSLGRGNSYEQYF.

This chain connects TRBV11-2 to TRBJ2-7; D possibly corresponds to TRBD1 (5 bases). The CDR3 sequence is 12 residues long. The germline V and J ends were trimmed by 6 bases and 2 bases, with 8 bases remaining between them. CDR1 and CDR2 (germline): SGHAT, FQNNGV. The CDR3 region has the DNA TGTGCCAGCAGTCAGGGCACCTACGAGCAGTACTTC. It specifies CASSQGTYEQYF. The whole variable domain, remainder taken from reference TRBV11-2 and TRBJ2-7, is EAGVAQSPRYKIIEKRQSVAFWCNPISGHATLYWYQQILGQGPKLLIQFQNNGVVDDSQLPKDRFSAERLKGVDSTLKIQPAKLEDSAVYLCASSQGTYEQYFGPGTRLTVT.

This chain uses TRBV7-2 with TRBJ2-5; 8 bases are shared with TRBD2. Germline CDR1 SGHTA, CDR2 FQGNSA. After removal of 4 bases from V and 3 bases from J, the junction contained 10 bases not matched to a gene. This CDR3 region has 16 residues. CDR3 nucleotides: TGTGCCAGCAGCTCCCAGAGCGGCGGGGGGAAAGAGACCCAGTACTTC. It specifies CASSSQSGGGKETQYF.

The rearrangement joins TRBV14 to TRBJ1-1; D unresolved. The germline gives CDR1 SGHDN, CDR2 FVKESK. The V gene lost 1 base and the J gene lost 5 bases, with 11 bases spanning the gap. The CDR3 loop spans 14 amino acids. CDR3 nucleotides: TGTGCCAGCAGCCAAGGGCGAAGGGTGACTGAAGCTTTCTTT. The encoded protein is CASSQGRRVTEAFF.

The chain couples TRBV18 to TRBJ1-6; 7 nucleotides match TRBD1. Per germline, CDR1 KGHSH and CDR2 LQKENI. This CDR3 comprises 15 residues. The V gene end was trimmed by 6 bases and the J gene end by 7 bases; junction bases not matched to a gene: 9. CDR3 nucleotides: TGTGCCAGCTCGCAAGAGACAGGGAACAATTCACCCCTCCACTTT. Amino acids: CASSQETGNNSPLHF.